The 18 T cell receptor beta chains below were found in one sample sequenced in a study of blood T cells in healthy people across ages. A second PCR, run for 7 to 11 cycles, used a sample-barcoded 5' primer plus a J-beta primer mix. TCRdb reprocessed the 5' RACE reads via MiXCR and lists one record per CDR3 protein. The sample records 1.5 million to 2 million distinct CDR3 sequences, 30% to 40% being singletons. The sample consisted of blood. These receptors all stem from a woman in her 30s in good health.

The genes are TRBV21-1 and TRBJ2-1; TRBD2 is the table's D call and was not checked against the DNA. TRBV21-1 represents a pseudogene. This CDR3 comprises 18 residues. The CDR3 DNA sequence: TGTGCCAGCAGCACAGACGAGCGGGACCTGAGCTCCTACAATGAGCAGTTCTTC. Residues: CASSTDERDLSSYNEQFF.

This clonotype was seen only a few times. The chain recombines TRBV30 with TRBJ2-5; 12 bases match TRBD2. Trimming cost V 2 bases and J 7 bases; bases outside gene matches: 8. The CDR3 is 15 amino acids. Germline V lookup: CDR1 GTSNPN, CDR2 SVGIG (reference sequence). The CDR3 loop reads CAWSKASGRAGTQYF. In nucleotides, the CDR3 is TGTGCCTGGAGTAAAGCTAGCGGGAGGGCCGGGACCCAGTACTTC.

This clonotype has more than one count but fewer than ten. The rearrangement joins TRBV7-9 to TRBJ2-3; the match to TRBD2 covers 11 bases. Germline CDR1 and CDR2: SEHNR and FQNEAQ (reference sequence). The CDR3 covers 16 residues. Trimming took 5 bases from V and 4 from J; bases not matched to a gene: 8. This CDR3 reads CASSPTSGRSSDTQYF. The CDR3 DNA reads TGTGCCAGCAGCCCAACTAGCGGGAGATCCTCAGATACGCAGTATTTT.

The chain combines TRBV29-1 with TRBJ2-2; 8 bases are shared with TRBD1. This CDR3 is 14 amino acids long. V lost 3 bases, J lost 4 bases, and 4 bases stayed unmatched. Germline CDR1 SQVTM, CDR2 ANQGSEA. The DNA for the CDR3 is TGCAGCGTTGAGACGGACAGGGTCACCGGGGAGCTGTTTTTT. This gives the protein CSVETDRVTGELFF.

This clonotype was seen only a few times. This chain uses TRBV7-3 with TRBJ1-1, with TRBD1 identical over 7 bases. CDR1 is SGHTA, CDR2 FQGTGA, per germline. V shed 1 base and J 0 bases; nucleotides not matched to a gene: 5. This CDR3 has 16 amino acids. The CDR3 sequence: CASSLNRGDMNTEAFF. The CDR3 DNA follows: TGTGCCAGCAGCTTAAACAGGGGCGACATGAACACTGAAGCTTTCTTT.

V and J are TRBV5-8 and TRBJ1-1; no firm D call. Germline loops: CDR1 SGHTS, CDR2 YDEGEE. The germline V and J ends were trimmed by 1 base and 6 bases, with 10 bases remaining between them. The CDR3 has 13 residues. The CDR3: CASSLFGYAEAFF. The CDR3 nucleotides are TGTGCCAGCAGCTTGTTCGGATACGCTGAAGCTTTCTTT.

This chain links TRBV20-1 with TRBJ2-5; TRBD1 agrees at 7 bases. Judging by the DNA end, TRBJ2-7 fits better; the J call may be wrong. The CDR3 has 14 amino acids. Per germline, CDR1 DFQATT and CDR2 SNEGSKA (reference sequence). The CDR3 nucleotides are TGCAGTGCTAGAGAGGGACAGCCACCTTACGAGCAGTACTTC. It yields the protein CSAREGQPPYEQYF.

The chain links TRBV3-1 to TRBJ2-3; TRBD2 matches 8 bases. There are 15 residues in the CDR3. Germline CDR1 and CDR2: LGHDT and YNNKEL (reference sequence). J was trimmed by 2 bases and V by 6 bases; bases with no gene match: 7. The CDR3 is CASRPSGGYTDTQYF. CDR3 coding DNA: TGTGCCAGCAGGCCGAGCGGGGGCTACACAGATACGCAGTATTTT.

V is TRBV12-3 or TRBV12-4 and J is TRBJ2-7; 8 nucleotides match TRBD2. V dropped 8 bases and J dropped 4; count of bases not matched to a gene: 10. The CDR3 has 14 amino acids. This CDR3 is CASRFGGDDYEQYF. In nucleotides, the CDR3 is TGTGCCAGCCGCTTCGGGGGGGACGATTACGAGCAGTACTTC.

CDR3 amino acids: CASSSGGVGEQFF. CDR3 in DNA: TGTGCCAGCAGCTCTGGAGGGGTCGGTGAGCAGTTCTTC. The chain combines TRBV5-5 with TRBJ2-1, with TRBD2 as a possible D gene (6 bases). Germline CDR1 reads SGHKS; CDR2 reads YYEKEE (reference sequence). The ends were cut back, 3 bases at V and 9 bases at J, with 13 bases in the middle. The CDR3 sequence is 13 residues long.

This clonotype was found once. With a much larger clone just one base away, this may be a read error. This chain joins TRBV5-1 and TRBJ2-1; D ambiguous. Gene TRBJ2-7 matches the end of the DNA better, so the J call may be wrong. Per germline, CDR1 SGHRS and CDR2 YFSETQ. The CDR3 has 14 amino acids. This CDR3 reads CASSPVSSYNEQYF. For the CDR3, the DNA is TGCGCCAGCAGCCCCGTTAGCTCCTACAATGAGCAGTACTTC.

This clonotype was seen a few times. The rearrangement uses TRBV21-1 and TRBJ1-1; TRBD1 is the table's D call and was not checked against the DNA. TRBV21-1 is tagged as a pseudogene. The CDR3 runs 15 residues. The CDR3, as DNA: TGTGCCAGCAGCAATATGGGACCTGATAACACTGAAGCTTTCTTT. Protein: CASSNMGPDNTEAFF.

This clonotype has a handful of counts. In DNA form, the CDR3 reads TGTGCCAGCAGCGCCACATGGAGCTCCTACGAGCAGTACTTC. Protein sequence: CASSATWSSYEQYF. This chain joins TRBV5-5 and TRBJ2-7; unclear D gene. The germline V gene encodes CDR1 SGHKS and CDR2 YYEKEE (reference sequence). V lost 4 bases and J 0 bases, leaving 11 bases between the germline ends. The CDR3 has 14 residues.

This chain joins TRBV30 and TRBJ2-7; 8 nucleotides line up with TRBD2. CDR3 length equals 16 residues. In germline, CDR1 is GTSNPN, CDR2 SVGIG (reference sequence). The V segment lost 1 base and the J segment 0 bases; nucleotides outside the gene matches: 8. The CDR3 loop reads CAWSALPSGHSYEQYF. In DNA, the CDR3 is TGTGCCTGGAGTGCTCTACCTAGCGGGCACTCCTACGAGCAGTACTTC.

This clonotype was counted between two and nine times. The rearrangement uses TRBV14 and TRBJ2-5; D possibly corresponds to TRBD2 (8 bases). In germline, CDR1 is SGHDN, CDR2 FVKESK. The CDR3 contains 15 residues. With 1 base removed from V and 4 bases from J, the gap between germline ends came to 13 bases. CDR3 loop: CASSQAGGGGETQYF. CDR3 DNA: TGTGCCAGCAGCCAAGCGGGAGGGGGCGGAGAGACCCAGTACTTC.

As concerns this clonotype: This may be a read error, as it is one base from a much larger clone. CDR3 in DNA: TGTGCCAGCAGCCACAGGGTCCGCGAGCAGTACTTC. This sequence encodes CASSHRVREQYF. V gene TRBV28 combines with J gene TRBJ2-7, with D maybe TRBD1 (6 bases). Trimming left V 6 bases short and J 6 bases short, with 12 bases between. The CDR3 loop spans 12 amino acids. The germline gives CDR1 MDHEN, CDR2 SYDVKM.

This clonotype was counted only a few times. Written as DNA, the CDR3 is TGTGCCAGCAGCTTCGGGTGGCTGGAGAGCTCTGGGGCCAACGTCCTGACTTTC. It translates to CASSFGWLESSGANVLTF. The chain links TRBV9 to TRBJ2-6, with D unclear. The V and J ends lost 4 bases and 0 bases respectively, with 17 bases between them. Germline CDR1 and CDR2: SGDLS and YYNGEE. The CDR3 consists of 18 residues.

This clonotype was observed a handful of times. The CDR3 DNA reads TGTGCCACGCTAAAGACGGGACAAGGGGCAGATACGCAGTATTTT. This codes for CATLKTGQGADTQYF. The gene calls are TRBV7-8 and TRBJ2-3; tentatively, D is TRBD1 (6 bases). The CDR3 has 15 residues. Germline V CDR1 and CDR2: SGHVS, FQNEAQ. V was pared by 10 bases and J by 4 bases, with 21 bases between.